This TCR beta chain was observed in a study of blood T cell repertoires in COVID-19. As for the study in general: Samples of COVID-19 (acute and convalescent) were obtained from the United States, Italy and Spain. The analysed material was cDNA or gDNA that came from T cells, B-cell-depleted T cells, or PBMCs.

Study processing details: The assay estimated nucleated cells by amplifying reference gene primers. TCRdb's copy holds only in-frame clones and misses some; the assay was immunoSEQ multiplex PCR. V and J calls and clone size are given by that table; D and trimming were obtained from the DNA. The sample lists about 140,000 clones; under 85% were seen once. CDR1 and CDR2 from the germline V gene are SGHNT and YYREEE (reference sequence). The CDR3 sequence is 15 residues long. V dropped 4 bases and J dropped 0; count of bases not matched to a gene: 4. The sequenced material came from peripheral blood. The receptor comes from a human donor in a cohort sampled during active COVID-19. This rearrangement joins TRBV5-4 to TRBJ1-3; 7 positions agree with TRBD1. The CDR3 nucleotides are TGTGCCAGCAGCCGACAGGGCATCTCTGGAAACACCATATATTTT. It specifies CASSRQGISGNTIYF. Using reference TRBV5-4 and TRBJ1-3 for the parts outside the CDR3, the full variable domain is ETGVTQSPTHLIKTRGQQVTLRCSSQSGHNTVSWYQQALGQGPQFIFQYYREEENGRGNFPPRFSGLQFPNYSSELNVNALELDDSALYLCASSRQGISGNTIYFGEGSWLTVV.